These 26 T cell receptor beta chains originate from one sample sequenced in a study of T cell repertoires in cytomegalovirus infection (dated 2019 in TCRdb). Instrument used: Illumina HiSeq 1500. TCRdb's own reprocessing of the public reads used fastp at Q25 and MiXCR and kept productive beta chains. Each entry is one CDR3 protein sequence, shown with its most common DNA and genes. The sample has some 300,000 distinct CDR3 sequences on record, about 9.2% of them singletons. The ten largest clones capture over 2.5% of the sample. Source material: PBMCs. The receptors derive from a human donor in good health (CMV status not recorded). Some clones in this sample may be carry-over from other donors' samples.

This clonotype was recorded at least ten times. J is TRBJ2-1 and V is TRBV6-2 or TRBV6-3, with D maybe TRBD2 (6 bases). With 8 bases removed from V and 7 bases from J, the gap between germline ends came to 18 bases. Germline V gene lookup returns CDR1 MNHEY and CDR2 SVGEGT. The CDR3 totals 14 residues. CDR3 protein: CASLQLRGGNEQFF. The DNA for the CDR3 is TGTGCCAGCCTCCAATTAAGGGGAGGAAATGAGCAGTTCTTC.

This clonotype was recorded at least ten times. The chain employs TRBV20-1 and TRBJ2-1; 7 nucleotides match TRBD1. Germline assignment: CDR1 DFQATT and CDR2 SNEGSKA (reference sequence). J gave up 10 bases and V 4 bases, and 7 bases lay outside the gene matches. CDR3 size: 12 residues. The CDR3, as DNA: TGCAGTGCTAAGGAAGGGGGCCGGGAGCAGTTCTTC. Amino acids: CSAKEGGREQFF.

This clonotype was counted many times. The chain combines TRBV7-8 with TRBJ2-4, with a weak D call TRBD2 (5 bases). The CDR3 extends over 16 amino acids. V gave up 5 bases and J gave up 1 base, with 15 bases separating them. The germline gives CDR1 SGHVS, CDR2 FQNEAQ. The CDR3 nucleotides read TGTGCCAGCAGCCCTGGCGGGTTGGGTGCCAAAAACATTCAGTACTTC. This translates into CASSPGGLGAKNIQYF.

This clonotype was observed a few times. CDR3 loop: CSARDGGNQPQHF. The CDR3 nucleotides read TGCAGTGCTAGAGATGGGGGCAATCAGCCCCAGCATTTT. The V gene is TRBV20-1, the J gene TRBJ1-5; no firm D call. Germline V lookup: CDR1 DFQATT, CDR2 SNEGSKA (reference sequence). This CDR3 has 13 amino acids. V lost 0 bases, J lost 2 bases, and 5 bases lay in between.

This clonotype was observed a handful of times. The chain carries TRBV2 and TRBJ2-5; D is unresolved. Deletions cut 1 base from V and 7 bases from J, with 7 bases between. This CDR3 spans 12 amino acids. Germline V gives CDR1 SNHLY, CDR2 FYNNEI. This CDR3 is CASSEVRGTQYF. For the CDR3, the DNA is TGTGCCAGCAGTGAAGTTCGAGGGACCCAGTACTTC.

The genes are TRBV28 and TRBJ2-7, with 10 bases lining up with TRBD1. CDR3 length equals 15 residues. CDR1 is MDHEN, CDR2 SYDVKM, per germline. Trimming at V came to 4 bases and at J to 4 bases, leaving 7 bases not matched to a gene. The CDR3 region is CASSSVTGGGYEQYV. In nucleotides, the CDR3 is TGTGCCAGCAGTTCGGTGACAGGGGGCGGTTACGAGCAGTACGTC.

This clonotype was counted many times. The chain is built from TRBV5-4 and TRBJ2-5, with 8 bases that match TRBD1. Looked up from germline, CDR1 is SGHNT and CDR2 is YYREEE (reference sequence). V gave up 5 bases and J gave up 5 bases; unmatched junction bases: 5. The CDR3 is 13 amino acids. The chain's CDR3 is CASRNGQGETQYF. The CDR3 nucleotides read TGTGCCAGCAGGAATGGACAGGGTGAGACCCAGTACTTC.

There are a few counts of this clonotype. For the CDR3, the DNA is TGCAGCGTTTTTACCGGGACAGGGCGTCAGCCCCAGCATTTT. It codes for CSVFTGTGRQPQHF. The chain has TRBV29-1 and TRBJ1-5; TRBD1 matches 9 bases. Germline-derived CDR1 and CDR2 are SQVTM and ANQGSEA. The length of the CDR3 is 14 residues. Losses at the gene ends were 5 bases for V and 6 bases for J; bases not matched to a gene: 8. Using reference TRBV29-1 and TRBJ1-5 for the parts outside the CDR3, the full variable domain is SAVISQKPSRDICQRGTSLTIQCQVDSQVTMMFWYRQQPGQSLTLIATANQGSEATYESGFVIDKFPISRPNLTFSTLTVSNMSPEDSSIYLCSVFTGTGRQPQHFGDGTRLSIL.

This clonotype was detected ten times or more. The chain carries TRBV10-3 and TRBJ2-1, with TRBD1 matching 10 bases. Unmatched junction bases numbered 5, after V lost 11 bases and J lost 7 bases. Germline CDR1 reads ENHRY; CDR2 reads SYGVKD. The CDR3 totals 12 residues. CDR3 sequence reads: CAVGQGGNEQFF. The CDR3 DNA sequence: TGTGCCGTTGGACAGGGGGGGAATGAGCAGTTCTTC.

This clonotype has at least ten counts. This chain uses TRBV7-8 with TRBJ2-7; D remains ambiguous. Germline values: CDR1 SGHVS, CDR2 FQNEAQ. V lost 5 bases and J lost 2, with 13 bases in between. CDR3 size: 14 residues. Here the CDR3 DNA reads TGTGCCAGCAGCCTATCGGCCGGGCCCTACGAGCAGTACGTC. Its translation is CASSLSAGPYEQYV.

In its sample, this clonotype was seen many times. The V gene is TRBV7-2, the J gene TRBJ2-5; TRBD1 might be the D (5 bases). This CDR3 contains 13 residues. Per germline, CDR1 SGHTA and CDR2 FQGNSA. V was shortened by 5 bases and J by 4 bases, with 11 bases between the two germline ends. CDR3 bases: TGTGCCAGCAGCCAATGGCAGGGAGAGACCCAGTACTTC. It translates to CASSQWQGETQYF.

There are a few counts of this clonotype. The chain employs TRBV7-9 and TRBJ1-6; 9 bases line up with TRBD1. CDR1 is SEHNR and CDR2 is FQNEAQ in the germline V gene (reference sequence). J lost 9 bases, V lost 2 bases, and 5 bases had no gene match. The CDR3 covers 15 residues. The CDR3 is CASSLMDRGGSPLHF. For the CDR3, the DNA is TGTGCCAGCAGCTTAATGGACAGGGGAGGTTCACCCCTCCACTTT.

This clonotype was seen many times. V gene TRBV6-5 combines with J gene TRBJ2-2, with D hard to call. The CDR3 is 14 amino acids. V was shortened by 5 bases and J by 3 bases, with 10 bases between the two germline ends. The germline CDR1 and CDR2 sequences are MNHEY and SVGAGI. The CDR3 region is CASSPNPHTGELFF. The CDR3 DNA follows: TGTGCCAGCAGTCCTAACCCCCACACCGGGGAGCTGTTTTTT.

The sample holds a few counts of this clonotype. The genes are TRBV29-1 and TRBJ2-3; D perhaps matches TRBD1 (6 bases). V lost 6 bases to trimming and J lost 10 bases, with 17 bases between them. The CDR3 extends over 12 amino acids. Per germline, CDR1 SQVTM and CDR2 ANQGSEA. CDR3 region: CSVGQDAGAQYF. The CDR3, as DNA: TGCAGCGTCGGACAAGATGCAGGGGCGCAGTATTTT.

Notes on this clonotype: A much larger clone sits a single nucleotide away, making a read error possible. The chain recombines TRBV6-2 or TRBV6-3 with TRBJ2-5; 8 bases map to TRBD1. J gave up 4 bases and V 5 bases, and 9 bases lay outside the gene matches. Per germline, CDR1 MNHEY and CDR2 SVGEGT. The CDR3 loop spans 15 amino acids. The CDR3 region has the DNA TGTGCCAGCAGTCCCACAGGGGGGCCCGCAGAGACCCAGTACTTC. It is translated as CASSPTGGPAETQYF.

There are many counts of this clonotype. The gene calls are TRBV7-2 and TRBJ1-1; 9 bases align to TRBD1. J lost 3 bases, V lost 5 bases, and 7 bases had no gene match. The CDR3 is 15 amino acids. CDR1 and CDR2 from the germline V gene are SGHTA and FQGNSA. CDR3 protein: CASSNNRGLDTEAFF. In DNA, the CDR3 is TGTGCCAGCAGCAATAACAGGGGGCTGGACACTGAAGCTTTCTTT. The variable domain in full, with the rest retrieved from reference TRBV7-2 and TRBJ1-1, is GAGVSQSPSNKVTEKGKDVELRCDPISGHTALYWYRQSLGQGLEFLIYFQGNSAPDKSGLPSDRFSAERTGGSVSTLTIQRTQQEDSAVYLCASSNNRGLDTEAFFGQGTRLTVV.

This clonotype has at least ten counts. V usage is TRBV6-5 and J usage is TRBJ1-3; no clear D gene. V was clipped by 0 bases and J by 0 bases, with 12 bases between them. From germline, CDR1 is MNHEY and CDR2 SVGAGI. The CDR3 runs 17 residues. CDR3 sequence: CASSYSGGRSSGNTIYF. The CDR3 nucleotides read TGTGCCAGCAGTTACTCGGGCGGCAGAAGCTCTGGAAACACCATATATTTT.

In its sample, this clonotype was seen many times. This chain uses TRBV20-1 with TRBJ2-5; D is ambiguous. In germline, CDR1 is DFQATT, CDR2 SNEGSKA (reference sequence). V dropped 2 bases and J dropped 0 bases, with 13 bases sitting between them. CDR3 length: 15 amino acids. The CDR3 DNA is TGCAGTGCTAGACCCGGGTTCGCAAACCAAGAGACCCAGTACTTC. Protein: CSARPGFANQETQYF.

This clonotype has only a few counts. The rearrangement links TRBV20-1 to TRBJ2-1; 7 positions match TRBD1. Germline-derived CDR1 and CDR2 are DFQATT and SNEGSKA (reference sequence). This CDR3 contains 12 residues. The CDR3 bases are TGCGCGCCTCCCGCAGGGGGCAATGAGCAGTTCTTC. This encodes CAPPAGGNEQFF.

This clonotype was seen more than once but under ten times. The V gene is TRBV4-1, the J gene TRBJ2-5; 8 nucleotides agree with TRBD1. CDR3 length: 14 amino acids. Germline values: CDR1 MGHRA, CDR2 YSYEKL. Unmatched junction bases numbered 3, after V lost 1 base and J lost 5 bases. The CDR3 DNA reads TGCGCCAGCAGCCAAGGGACAGGGACGGAGACCCAGTACTTC. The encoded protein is CASSQGTGTETQYF.

The CDR3: CASSGQGWQPQHF. The CDR3 coding sequence is TGTGCCAGCAGCGGACAGGGGTGGCAGCCCCAGCATTTT. This rearrangement joins TRBV28 to TRBJ1-5, with TRBD1 matching over 9 bases. Germline V gene lookup returns CDR1 MDHEN and CDR2 SYDVKM. Trimming took 6 bases from V and 7 from J; bases not matched to a gene: 4. The CDR3 totals 13 residues. Based on the CDR3 plus reference TRBV28 and TRBJ1-5, the full variable domain is DVKVTQSSRYLVKRTGEKVFLECVQDMDHENMFWYRQDPGLGLRLIYFSYDVKMKEKGDIPEGYSVSREKKERFSLILESASTNQTSMYLCASSGQGWQPQHFGDGTRLSIL.

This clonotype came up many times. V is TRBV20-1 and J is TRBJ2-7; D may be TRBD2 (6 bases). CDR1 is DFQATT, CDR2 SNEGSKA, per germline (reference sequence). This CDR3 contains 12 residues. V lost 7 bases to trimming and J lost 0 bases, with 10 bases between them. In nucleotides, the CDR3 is TGCAGTGTTGCGGGAAGCTCCTACGAGCAGTACTTC. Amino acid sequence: CSVAGSSYEQYF.

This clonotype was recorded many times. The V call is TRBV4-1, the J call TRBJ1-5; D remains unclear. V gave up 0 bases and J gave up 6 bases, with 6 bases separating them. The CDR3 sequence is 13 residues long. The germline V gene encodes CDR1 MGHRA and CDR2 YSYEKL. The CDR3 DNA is TGCGCCAGCAGCCAAGATAGGATTCAGCCCCAGCATTTT. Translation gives CASSQDRIQPQHF.

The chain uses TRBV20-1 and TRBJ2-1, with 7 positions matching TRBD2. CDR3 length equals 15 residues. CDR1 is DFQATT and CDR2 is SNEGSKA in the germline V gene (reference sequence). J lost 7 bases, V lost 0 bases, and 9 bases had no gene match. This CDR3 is CSARDPSGQGNEQFF. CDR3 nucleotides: TGCAGTGCTAGAGATCCTAGCGGACAAGGGAATGAGCAGTTCTTC.

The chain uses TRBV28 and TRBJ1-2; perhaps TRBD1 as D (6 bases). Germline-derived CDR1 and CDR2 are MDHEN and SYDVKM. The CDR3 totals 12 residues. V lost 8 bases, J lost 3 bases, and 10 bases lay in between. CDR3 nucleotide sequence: TGTGCCAGCTCCTCAGGGGACTATGGCTACACCTTC. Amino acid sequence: CASSSGDYGYTF.

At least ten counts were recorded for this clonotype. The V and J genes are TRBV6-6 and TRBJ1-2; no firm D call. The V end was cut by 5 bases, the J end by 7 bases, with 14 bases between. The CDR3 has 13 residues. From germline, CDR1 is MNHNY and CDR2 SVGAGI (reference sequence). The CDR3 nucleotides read TGTGCCAGCAGTCTTCACCCGTATAGTGGCTACACCTTC. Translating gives CASSLHPYSGYTF.